A single sample gave rise to the 6 T cell receptor beta chains below, sequenced in a study of OX40 agonist ivuxolimab in advanced cancers. Assay used: immunoSEQ multiplex PCR; TCRdb lists only in-frame clones, some missing. Of just under 75,000 clones listed, about 93% are singletons. Sequenced here: CD4+ or CD8+ T cells sorted from blood, sampled in a trial of the OX40 agonist ivuxolimab. These receptors originate from an adult with an advanced solid tumor such as melanoma, head and neck, liver or kidney cancer.

The chain has TRBV28 and TRBJ1-1, with D maybe TRBD1 (5 bases). Germline V lookup: CDR1 MDHEN, CDR2 SYDVKM. With 4 bases removed from V and 1 base from J, the gap between germline ends came to 10 bases. The CDR3 loop spans 14 amino acids. The CDR3 reads CASSSSQGNTEAFF. As DNA, the CDR3 is TGTGCCAGCAGTTCCTCTCAGGGGAACACTGAAGCTTTCTTT.

A single count supports this clone. The V call is TRBV10-2, the J call TRBJ2-7, with D possibly being TRBD1 (5 bases). The length of the CDR3 is 14 residues. Between the trimmed V and J ends, which lost 3 bases and 0 bases, there was a span of 9 bases. The germline CDR1 and CDR2 sequences are WSHSY and SAAADI. For the CDR3, the DNA is TGCGCCAGCAGTGACCGGCAGGGCTCCTACGAGCAGTACTTC. The encoded protein is CASSDRQGSYEQYF.

This chain links TRBV7-2 with TRBJ2-7, with 8 bases that match TRBD2. The germline V gene encodes CDR1 SGHTA and CDR2 FQGNSA. Trimming cost V 1 base and J 1 base; bases outside gene matches: 12. The length of the CDR3 is 18 residues. CDR3: CASSLEGVGIAGSYEQYF. Written as DNA, the CDR3 is TGTGCCAGCAGCTTAGAGGGGGTAGGGATAGCGGGATCCTACGAGCAGTACTTC.

The chain recombines TRBV25-1 with TRBJ1-3; D unresolved. Germline V lookup: CDR1 MGHDK, CDR2 SYGVNS. The V end was cut by 1 base, the J end by 0 bases, with 10 bases between. This CDR3 comprises 16 residues. For the CDR3, the DNA is TGTGCCAGCAGTGAATTGGCCGGTCACTCTGGAAACACCATATATTTT. It is translated as CASSELAGHSGNTIYF.

The chain recombines TRBV2 with TRBJ2-7; D remains ambiguous. This CDR3 contains 13 residues. V was cut by 2 bases and J by 6 bases, with 11 bases left in between. Germline lookup yields CDR1 SNHLY and CDR2 FYNNEI. This CDR3 reads CASSENGQIEQYF. Here the CDR3 DNA reads TGTGCCAGCAGTGAAAATGGGCAGATCGAGCAGTACTTC.

This chain links TRBV4-1 with TRBJ1-5; 11 bases are shared with TRBD1. The CDR3 spans 18 residues. With 0 bases clipped from V and 4 bases from J, the junction kept 8 bases outside the gene matches. Germline CDR1 MGHRA, CDR2 YSYEKL. CDR3 in DNA: TGCGCCAGCAGCCAAGAGGGACAGGGGGTAGGGAGTAATCAGCCCCAGCATTTT. This codes for CASSQEGQGVGSNQPQHF.